One sample yielded the 10 T cell receptor beta chains listed below, sequenced in a study of neoadjuvant anti-PD-1 for oral cavity cancer. Only in-frame clones appear in the TCRdb table, and some are missing; sequencing was by immunoSEQ multiplex PCR. This sample has 70,000 to 95,000 clones, with approximately 80% found just once. Sequencing used PBMCs, obtained before nivolumab (anti-PD-1) treatment. Receptors originate from a person aged 35-79 years with oral cavity squamous cell carcinoma.

The chain couples TRBV19 to TRBJ2-6; 12 bases align to TRBD1. V was pared by 4 bases and J by 0 bases, with 1 base of the junction left unmatched. This CDR3 region has 17 residues. Germline V gene lookup returns CDR1 LNHDA and CDR2 SQIVND (reference sequence). CDR3: CASSKGQGASGANVLTF. The CDR3 nucleotides read TGTGCCAGTAGTAAGGGACAGGGGGCCTCTGGGGCCAACGTCCTGACTTTC.

The CDR3 loop reads CASSPLAGVDEQFF. The CDR3 DNA reads as TGTGCCAGCAGTCCCCTAGCGGGAGTCGATGAGCAGTTCTTC. The chain uses TRBV6-1 and TRBJ2-1, with TRBD2 matching 10 bases. In germline, CDR1 is MNHNS, CDR2 SASEGT. V dropped 5 bases and J dropped 8; count of bases not matched to a gene: 6. The CDR3 runs 14 residues.

V and J are TRBV10-3 and TRBJ2-4; D remains ambiguous. Germline values: CDR1 ENHRY, CDR2 SYGVKD. The CDR3 is 12 amino acids. V was clipped by 6 bases and J by 8 bases, with 11 bases between them. The chain's CDR3 is CAISDLGDIQYF. CDR3 DNA sequence: TGTGCCATCAGCGACCTAGGAGACATTCAGTACTTC.

V and J are TRBV15 and TRBJ2-7; D tentatively reads TRBD1 or TRBD2 (5 bases each). This CDR3 comprises 14 residues. The V gene lost 3 bases and the J gene lost 6 bases, with 15 bases spanning the gap. Germline CDR1 reads LNHNV; CDR2 reads YYDKDF (reference sequence). The CDR3 region is CATSSAAGSGEQYF. Here the CDR3 DNA reads TGTGCCACCAGCAGTGCGGCAGGGAGTGGCGAGCAGTACTTC.

The chain combines TRBV28 with TRBJ2-7; no definite D call. This CDR3 has 13 residues. Between the trimmed V and J ends, which lost 3 bases and 2 bases, there was a span of 8 bases. Germline CDR1 is MDHEN and CDR2 is SYDVKM. CDR3: CASSFQAPYEQYF. DNA of the CDR3: TGTGCCAGCAGTTTTCAGGCCCCCTACGAGCAGTACTTC.

The chain employs TRBV30 and TRBJ2-1; the match to TRBD2 covers 9 bases. The CDR3 totals 14 residues. CDR1 and CDR2 from the germline V gene are GTSNPN and SVGIG (reference sequence). V was clipped by 1 base and J by 4 bases; unmatched bases: 2. CDR3 sequence: CAWSGTSVYNEQFF. CDR3 DNA sequence: TGTGCCTGGAGTGGGACTAGCGTGTACAATGAGCAGTTCTTC.

The chain combines TRBV11-3 with TRBJ2-1, with TRBD2 identical over 8 bases. The V gene's germline CDR1 is SGHNT and CDR2 YENEEA. This CDR3 comprises 14 residues. The J segment lost 7 bases and the V segment lost 3 bases, leaving 5 bases of the junction unmatched. CDR3 DNA: TGTGCCAGCAGCTTTGCGGGAGGCTCGAATGAGCAGTTCTTC. Translated, it gives CASSFAGGSNEQFF.

The chain couples TRBV7-2 to TRBJ1-1; TRBD1 is a possible D gene (5 bases). Germline lookup yields CDR1 SGHTA and CDR2 FQGNSA. Between the trimmed V and J ends, which lost 3 bases and 0 bases, there was a span of 11 bases. CDR3 length: 15 residues. CDR3 sequence (DNA): TGTGCCAGCAGCTTGACCAGGGACTTGAACACTGAAGCTTTCTTT. Translating gives CASSLTRDLNTEAFF.

The chain recombines TRBV9 with TRBJ2-2, with D tentatively TRBD2 (5 bases). Germline V lookup: CDR1 SGDLS, CDR2 YYNGEE. Trimming cost V 0 bases and J 5 bases, with 17 bases left between them. The CDR3 sequence is 17 residues long. CDR3 loop: CASSVGEGGLRTGELFF. In nucleotides, the CDR3 is TGTGCCAGCAGCGTAGGGGAAGGCGGACTTAGGACCGGGGAGCTGTTTTTT.

This clone was counted between two and nine times. The gene calls are TRBV6-1 and TRBJ2-7, with 8 bases fitting TRBD2. V was pared by 2 bases and J by 6 bases, with 3 bases of the junction left unmatched. CDR1 MNHNS and CDR2 SASEGT come from the germline V gene. The CDR3 spans 13 residues. The CDR3 DNA sequence: TGTGCCAGCAGTGAACTCACTAGCGGCGAGCAGTACTTC. Translated: CASSELTSGEQYF.